The source of this T cell receptor beta chain is a study of T cells in localized non-small cell lung cancer. TCRdb's table, derived via immunoSEQ multiplex PCR, lists solely in-frame clones and lacks some. Of tens of thousands of clones in the sample, roughly 90% are singletons; the top ten hold about 20%. Study conclusions and caveats: Because sequencing included only one region (of the tumor), heterogeneity remains possible. Adjacent lung had a median around 50 of the 100 largest tumor clones. Highest T cell clonality was seen in uninvolved adjacent lung, surpassing that measured in tumor.

On this clone itself: Its cognate antigen is unknown.

This sample comprised peripheral blood, obtained before any cancer treatment. The clonotype originates from a man aged 40 to 69 with stage I lung adenocarcinoma.

The CDR3 DNA follows: TGTGCCAGCAGCTTGGGTGAGACCCAGTACTTC. Translating it yields CASSLGETQYF. The V and J genes are TRBV11-2 and TRBJ2-5; D unclear. The CDR3 spans 11 residues. V was trimmed by 3 bases and J by 5 bases, leaving 4 bases between them. Germline assignment: CDR1 SGHAT and CDR2 FQNNGV.